This passage covers 26 T cell receptor beta chains from one sample sequenced in a study of T-cell memory formation after mild COVID-19 (dated by TCRdb to the early 2020s). The library was made by 5' RACE. Sequenced on an Illumina NovaSeq 6000. TCRdb itself trimmed the public reads at Q25 with fastp, ran MiXCR and retained productive beta chains. Rows are combined by CDR3 protein, so each entry shows the most common genes and DNA. This sample is represented by 210,000 or so distinct CDR3 sequences; 27% of them were singletons. Clones ranked in the top ten supply approximately 10% of the sample. What was sequenced was PBMCs or a T cell subset sorted from them (not recorded which). The receptors originated from an adult woman who had mild COVID-19 (a few samples of this study predate the infection). The sample titles of this study are shuffled in the database, so cell type and time point are left out; the donor was told from shared clones.

This clonotype was detected only a few times. This rearrangement joins TRBV7-8 to TRBJ2-4; D is possibly TRBD2 (5 bases). The CDR3 extends over 15 amino acids. The V gene's germline CDR1 is SGHVS and CDR2 FQNEAQ. Trimming pared 0 bases from V and 5 bases from J, leaving 11 bases between. The CDR3 region has the DNA TGTGCCAGCAGCTTAGCGATGGGGAGAGAAAACATTCAGTACTTC. Protein product: CASSLAMGRENIQYF. The full variable domain, its missing parts supplied by reference TRBV7-8 and TRBJ2-4, is GAGVSQSPRYKVAKRGQDVALRCDPISGHVSLFWYQQALGQGPEFLTYFQNEAQLDKSGLPSDRFFAERPEGSVSTLKIQRTQQEDSAVYLCASSLAMGRENIQYFGAGTRLSVL.

J is TRBJ1-6 and V is TRBV12-3 or TRBV12-4; no clear D gene. CDR3 size: 12 residues. Trimming pared 6 bases from V and 9 bases from J, leaving 9 bases between. CDR3 nucleotide sequence: TGTGCCAGCAGCACGGGGATTTCACCCCTCCACTTT. Residues: CASSTGISPLHF.

The rearrangement joins TRBV5-1 to TRBJ1-1; 8 positions agree with TRBD1. With 4 bases clipped from V and 4 bases from J, the junction kept 6 bases outside the gene matches. The CDR3 totals 14 residues. Germline V gives CDR1 SGHRS, CDR2 YFSETQ. CDR3 DNA sequence: TGCGCCAGCAGCGTAGGACAGGGTGTCACTGAAGCTTTCTTT. Translation: CASSVGQGVTEAFF.

This clonotype appeared a few times. This chain connects TRBV20-1 to TRBJ2-2; D may be TRBD1 (5 bases). The CDR3 consists of 15 residues. Germline V CDR1 and CDR2: DFQATT, SNEGSKA (reference sequence). Trimming left V 1 base short and J 6 bases short, with 15 bases between. For the CDR3, the DNA is TGCAGTGCTAGAGGTCGGCGCAGGGTAGCCGGGGAGCTGTTTTTT. It is translated as CSARGRRRVAGELFF.

This clonotype was seen only a few times. The rearrangement joins TRBV7-2 to TRBJ1-4; 10 bases align to TRBD1. This CDR3 spans 18 amino acids. Unmatched junction bases numbered 14, after V lost 5 bases and J lost 5 bases. The germline V gene has CDR1 SGHTA and CDR2 FQGNSA. The CDR3 sequence: CASSGRSGQGVLNEKLFF. The CDR3 DNA reads as TGTGCCAGCAGCGGAAGGTCCGGACAGGGGGTACTAAATGAAAAACTGTTTTTT.

This clonotype has ten or more counts. The chain combines TRBV7-9 with TRBJ2-7; D uncertain. The CDR3 covers 13 residues. The V gene lost 3 bases and the J gene lost 0 bases, with 6 bases spanning the gap. Germline values: CDR1 SEHNR, CDR2 FQNEAQ (reference sequence). The CDR3 DNA sequence: TGTGCCAGCAGCTTTAGTAGCTCCTACGAGCAGTACTTC. Translated, it gives CASSFSSSYEQYF.

This clonotype was found once. The chain links TRBV27 to TRBJ2-3; no clear D gene. V dropped 6 bases and J dropped 3 bases, with 13 bases sitting between them. The germline V gene has CDR1 MNHEY and CDR2 SMNVEV (reference sequence). The CDR3 length is 14 residues. The CDR3 sequence is CASRPQGLTDTQYF. The CDR3 DNA is TGTGCCAGCAGGCCCCAAGGTCTGACAGATACGCAGTATTTT.

The chain links TRBV5-5 to TRBJ2-2; D might be TRBD2 (6 bases). V was pared by 0 bases and J by 5 bases, with 14 bases between. Germline V gene data show CDR1 as SGHKS and CDR2 as YYEKEE (reference sequence). The CDR3 spans 16 residues. The CDR3 bases are TGTGCCAGCAGCTTGGGCTGGGGCGGAGGGACCGGGGAGCTGTTTTTT. It encodes CASSLGWGGGTGELFF. Combining the CDR3 with reference TRBV5-5 and TRBJ2-2 gives the whole variable domain DAGVTQSPTHLIKTRGQQVTLRCSPISGHKSVSWYQQVLGQGPQFIFQYYEKEERGRGNFPDRFSARQFPNYSSELNVNALLLGDSALYLCASSLGWGGGTGELFFGEGSRLTVL.

There are a few counts of this clonotype. This chain links TRBV11-2 with TRBJ2-1; D uncertain. The CDR3 runs to 14 residues. Trimming shortened V by 11 bases and J by 0 bases, and 14 bases separated the two germline ends. Germline V lookup: CDR1 SGHAT, CDR2 FQNNGV. CDR3 in amino acids: CAARGVSSYNEQFF. The CDR3 bases are TGTGCCGCAAGAGGCGTTAGCTCCTACAATGAGCAGTTCTTC.

This clonotype came up a few times. This chain uses TRBV12-3 or TRBV12-4 with TRBJ2-7, with D hard to call. Trimming left V 8 bases short and J 5 bases short, with 13 bases between. The CDR3 has 12 amino acids. CDR3 amino acids: CASSRAGDEQYF. The DNA of the CDR3 is TGTGCCAGCTCCCGTGCTGGGGACGAGCAGTACTTC.

V and J are TRBV6-5 and TRBJ2-1; no definite D call. This CDR3 region has 15 residues. V lost 6 bases, J lost 0 bases, and 12 bases lay in between. In germline, CDR1 is MNHEY, CDR2 SVGAGI. CDR3 protein: CASSPSASSYNEQFF. The CDR3 nucleotides are TGTGCCAGCAGCCCCTCGGCAAGCTCCTACAATGAGCAGTTCTTC.

This sequence joins TRBV7-2 and TRBJ2-1; the D is unclear. The CDR3 covers 17 residues. The V gene lost 5 bases and the J gene lost 7 bases, with 24 bases spanning the gap. Germline loops: CDR1 SGHTA, CDR2 FQGNSA. The CDR3 coding sequence is TGTGCCAGCAGCCTAAGGTTCCAACCGCTAGGGTGGAATGAGCAGTTCTTC. Translated, it gives CASSLRFQPLGWNEQFF.

This clonotype was seen repeatedly, ten times or more. The chain is built from TRBV29-1 and TRBJ2-7; the D gene is possibly TRBD1 (6 bases). This CDR3 has 12 amino acids. Trimming removed 7 bases at V and 0 bases at J, with 10 bases between. Germline V CDR1 and CDR2: SQVTM, ANQGSEA. CDR3 coding DNA: TGCAGCGGGGGGACAAACTCCTACGAGCAGTACTTC. Translating gives CSGGTNSYEQYF.

V gene TRBV7-6 combines with J gene TRBJ2-5; no clear D. V lost 5 bases, J lost 2 bases, and 12 bases lay in between. This CDR3 has 14 amino acids. Germline CDR1 and CDR2: SGHVS and FNYEAQ. CDR3 in DNA: TGTGCCAGCAGCACCTGGGCAGAGCAAGAGACCCAGTACTTC. Protein: CASSTWAEQETQYF.

This clonotype was seen many times. The rearrangement joins TRBV12-3 or TRBV12-4 to TRBJ2-5; 8 nucleotides agree with TRBD1. The CDR3 runs 15 residues. Unmatched junction bases numbered 10, after V lost 1 base and J lost 9 bases. Here the CDR3 reads CASSLVSGQGTAQYF. Here the CDR3 DNA reads TGTGCCAGCAGTTTAGTTTCAGGACAGGGAACGGCCCAGTACTTC.

The rearrangement links TRBV5-1 to TRBJ2-7, with 12 bases lining up with TRBD2. V shed 4 bases, J shed 6 bases, and the junction held 14 bases outside the gene matches. Germline V CDR1 and CDR2: SGHRS, YFSETQ. The CDR3 contains 17 residues. CDR3: CASSASNPSGGASEQYF. DNA for the CDR3: TGCGCCAGCAGCGCGAGCAACCCTAGCGGGGGGGCCTCCGAGCAGTACTTC. Full variable domain (remainder filled in from reference TRBV5-1 and TRBJ2-7): KAGVTQTPRYLIKTRGQQVTLSCSPISGHRSVSWYQQTPGQGLQFLFEYFSETQRNKGNFPGRFSGRQFSNSRSEMNVSTLELGDSALYLCASSASNPSGGASEQYFGPGTRLTVT.

The sample holds a few counts of this clonotype. This chain uses TRBV12-3 or TRBV12-4 with TRBJ2-1; tentative D call: TRBD2 (6 bases). V gave up 2 bases and J gave up 7 bases, with 12 bases separating them. The length of the CDR3 is 14 residues. The CDR3 DNA sequence: TGTGCCAGCAGTTTAAGACTAGACCGTAATGAGCAGTTCTTC. Its translation is CASSLRLDRNEQFF.

This clonotype turned up a few times. The chain recombines TRBV21-1 with TRBJ2-3; TRBD2 was called by the table and not checked on the DNA. TRBV21-1 is a pseudogene locus. This CDR3 contains 16 residues. The CDR3 region is CATPRGAGVPSDTQYF. Written as DNA, the CDR3 is TGTGCCACACCCCGAGGAGCGGGAGTCCCTTCAGATACGCAGTATTTT.

As concerns this clonotype: An end of the junction does not agree with germline; a read error may underlie this. The rearrangement links TRBV7-7 to TRBJ2-1; 8 positions agree with TRBD2. The CDR3 is made up of 15 amino acids. In germline, CDR1 is SSHAT, CDR2 FNYEAQ (reference sequence). This CDR3 is CASSPGGGAYNEQFF. The CDR3 DNA is TGTGCTAGCAGCCCGGGAGGGGGGGCCTACAATGAGCAGTTCTTC.

This clonotype was picked up a small number of times. The chain recombines TRBV20-1 with TRBJ2-1, with D possibly being TRBD2 (6 bases). This CDR3 has 10 residues. Germline CDR1 and CDR2: DFQATT and SNEGSKA (reference sequence). V gave up 6 bases and J gave up 12 bases, with 12 bases separating them. This CDR3 is CSAKTGGQFF. The CDR3, as DNA: TGCAGTGCCAAAACCGGGGGGCAGTTCTTC.

This clonotype was recorded a few times. The chain joins TRBV5-1 to TRBJ2-5, with 10 bases that match TRBD2. The germline gives CDR1 SGHRS, CDR2 YFSETQ. V was pared by 3 bases and J by 5 bases, with 7 bases of the junction left unmatched. The CDR3 extends over 15 amino acids. CDR3 nucleotide sequence: TGCGCCAGCAGCTCAGCGGGGGGGACTGGTGAGACCCAGTACTTC. Its translation is CASSSAGGTGETQYF.

This clonotype was seen a handful of times. This chain connects TRBV5-1 to TRBJ2-2, with 9 bases lining up with TRBD2. This CDR3 has 16 amino acids. Germline V gene sequence: CDR1 SGHRS, CDR2 YFSETQ. J gave up 4 bases and V 4 bases, and 8 bases lay outside the gene matches. CDR3 coding DNA: TGCGCCAGCAGCCCCCGCCAGCGGGGGGCCACCGGGGAGCTGTTTTTT. Its protein product is CASSPRQRGATGELFF.

V and J are TRBV20-1 and TRBJ2-7, with a weak D call TRBD2 (6 bases). Germline CDR1 is DFQATT and CDR2 is SNEGSKA (reference sequence). V was pared by 5 bases and J by 1 base, with 15 bases between. This CDR3 is built from 14 residues. The CDR3 bases are TGCAGTGCTCCCGGGACTTATTCTTCCTACGAGCAGTACTTC. It encodes CSAPGTYSSYEQYF.

The rearrangement uses TRBV12-3 or TRBV12-4 and TRBJ2-3, with TRBD2 identical over 10 bases. The CDR3 spans 16 residues. The junction had 6 bases not matched to a gene; V was cut back by 3 bases and J by 3 bases. The CDR3 sequence: CASSFSLAGVTDTQYF. Written as DNA, the CDR3 is TGTGCCAGCAGTTTCTCCCTAGCGGGAGTTACAGATACGCAGTATTTT.

This clonotype was found a few times. The CDR3 coding sequence is TGCGCCAGCAGCCAGGACGACAGGGGCCTAGGACCAACCGGGGAGCTGTTTTTT. Amino acid sequence: CASSQDDRGLGPTGELFF. J is TRBJ2-2 and V is TRBV4-3; 8 bases agree with TRBD1. V was pared by 3 bases and J by 5 bases, with 14 bases of the junction left unmatched. Germline V gene sequence: CDR1 LGHNA, CDR2 YSLEER. The CDR3 length is 18 residues.

A few counts support this clonotype. The V and J genes are TRBV6-5 and TRBJ2-1; D perhaps matches TRBD2 (6 bases). The CDR3 totals 17 residues. The V gene lost 6 bases and the J gene lost 8 bases, with 26 bases spanning the gap. The germline gives CDR1 MNHEY, CDR2 SVGAGI. CDR3 DNA: TGTGCCAGCAGATACGACTCTGGTCCGGCTAGCGACGATGAGCAGTTCTTC. Translating it yields CASRYDSGPASDDEQFF.